The 15 T cell receptor beta chains below come from one sample, sequenced in a study of shared clonotypes between healthy human individuals. The assay was immunoSEQ multiplex PCR, and TCRdb's table has in-frame clones only and misses some. The profile shows a few million clones, more than 80% of them singletons. The sequenced sample consisted of naive CD4+ T cells sorted from blood. The sample's subset: CD45RA+ positively selected. The receptors derive from a man aged 18-30 years in good health.

V and J are TRBV7-3 and TRBJ2-2; D is unresolved. The germline CDR1 and CDR2 sequences are SGHTA and FQGTGA. V was trimmed by 2 bases and J by 7 bases, leaving 5 bases between them. This CDR3 has 12 residues. The CDR3 nucleotides read TGTGCCAGCAGCTTACGTTTCGGGGAGCTGTTTTTT. This sequence encodes CASSLRFGELFF.

This clone was observed a handful of times. The chain uses TRBV6-5 and TRBJ2-7; D is undetermined. Germline CDR1 MNHEY, CDR2 SVGAGI. The CDR3 loop spans 13 amino acids. Trimming took 5 bases from V and 2 from J, leaving 10 bases between them. CDR3 DNA: TGTGCCAGCAGTCCGCGTTCCACCTACGAGCAGTACTTC. Protein: CASSPRSTYEQYF.

The sample holds one count of this clone. Other nucleotide sequences in the sample specify the same CDR3. The chain uses TRBV5-4 and TRBJ2-6; D uncertain. This CDR3 has 13 amino acids. Trimming shortened V by 7 bases and J by 0 bases, and 5 bases separated the two germline ends. Germline values: CDR1 SGHNT, CDR2 YYREEE (reference sequence). CDR3 coding DNA: TGTGCCAGCCGGAACTCTGGGGCCAACGTCCTGACTTTC. Amino acid sequence: CASRNSGANVLTF.

This clone is a singleton in its sample. In nucleotides, the CDR3 is TGTGCCAGCAGTTACTCAAGCGGCATAGGCTACGAGCAGTACTTC. It is translated as CASSYSSGIGYEQYF. This sequence joins TRBV6-5 and TRBJ2-7; maybe TRBD2 (5 bases). Germline-derived CDR1 and CDR2 are MNHEY and SVGAGI. There are 15 residues in the CDR3. The ends were cut back, 0 bases at V and 3 bases at J, with 12 bases in the middle.

The chain recombines TRBV19 with TRBJ1-4, with unresolved D. The CDR3 contains 12 residues. The V gene lost 5 bases and the J gene lost 5 bases, with 6 bases spanning the gap. Looked up from germline, CDR1 is LNHDA and CDR2 is SQIVND (reference sequence). The CDR3 spells CASSPSNEKLFF. The CDR3 DNA sequence: TGTGCCAGTAGTCCCTCCAATGAAAAACTGTTTTTT. Full variable domain (outside the CDR3, taken from reference TRBV19 and TRBJ1-4): DGGITQSPKYLFRKEGQNVTLSCEQNLNHDAMYWYRQDPGQGLRLIYYSQIVNDFQKGDIAEGYSVSREKKESFPLTVTSAQKNPTAFYLCASSPSNEKLFFGSGTQLSVL.

The chain joins TRBV6-1 to TRBJ1-3; no clear D gene. Trimming stripped 0 bases from V and 0 bases from J, with 3 bases between. Per germline, CDR1 MNHNS and CDR2 SASEGT. CDR3 length: 14 amino acids. The CDR3 reads CASSEAVSGNTIYF. CDR3 coding DNA: TGTGCCAGCAGTGAAGCGGTCTCTGGAAACACCATATATTTT.

J is TRBJ1-3 and V is TRBV25-1; a weak D match, TRBD1 (6 bases). Germline V gene sequence: CDR1 MGHDK, CDR2 SYGVNS. The CDR3 totals 15 residues. V lost 6 bases to trimming and J lost 0 bases, with 12 bases between them. The CDR3 spells CASSAGQYSGNTIYF. The CDR3 nucleotides are TGTGCCAGCAGCGCCGGACAGTACTCTGGAAACACCATATATTTT.

V usage is TRBV7-9 and J usage is TRBJ1-6; tentative D call: TRBD1 (6 bases). The germline V and J ends were trimmed by 5 bases and 4 bases, with 21 bases remaining between them. The CDR3 has 18 amino acids. Germline V CDR1 and CDR2: SEHNR, FQNEAQ (reference sequence). The chain's CDR3 is CASSLSFGGGVYNSPLHF. CDR3 in DNA: TGTGCCAGCAGCCTCTCATTTGGAGGGGGGGTTTATAATTCACCCCTCCACTTT.

This clone was picked up one time. The V call is TRBV5-1, the J call TRBJ2-3, with 11 bases identical to TRBD2. Germline CDR1 SGHRS, CDR2 YFSETQ. The ends lost 1 base at V and 3 bases at J; junction bases unmatched: 13. This CDR3 is 19 amino acids long. The CDR3 region is CASSLSKSTSGRGTDTQYF. As DNA, the CDR3 is TGCGCCAGCAGCTTGTCCAAATCTACTAGCGGGAGAGGGACAGATACGCAGTATTTT.

This chain connects TRBV9 to TRBJ2-3; tentatively, D is TRBD2 (5 bases). The V end was cut by 3 bases, the J end by 2 bases, with 16 bases between. The length of the CDR3 is 16 residues. The V gene's germline CDR1 is SGDLS and CDR2 YYNGEE. The CDR3 sequence is CASSGNGKKDTDTQYF. As DNA, the CDR3 is TGTGCCAGCAGCGGGAACGGGAAGAAAGACACAGATACGCAGTATTTT.

Regarding this clone: Other DNA sequences in the sample encode the same CDR3. The chain combines TRBV11-2 with TRBJ1-1; D uncertain. The germline V gene encodes CDR1 SGHAT and CDR2 FQNNGV. CDR3 length: 14 residues. Trimming took off 3 bases at V and 1 base at J, with 9 bases between the two ends. CDR3 protein: CASSLSGGNTEAFF. The CDR3 DNA reads TGTGCCAGCAGCTTGTCGGGCGGGAACACTGAAGCTTTCTTT. The variable domain in full, completed from reference TRBV11-2 and TRBJ1-1, reads EAGVAQSPRYKIIEKRQSVAFWCNPISGHATLYWYQQILGQGPKLLIQFQNNGVVDDSQLPKDRFSAERLKGVDSTLKIQPAKLEDSAVYLCASSLSGGNTEAFFGQGTRLTVV.

As concerns this clone: Other DNA variants within this sample encode the same CDR3. The chain has TRBV5-1 and TRBJ2-2; tentatively, D is TRBD1 or TRBD2 (5 bases each). The V end was cut by 0 bases, the J end by 6 bases, with 6 bases between. There are 13 residues in the CDR3. Germline CDR1 reads SGHRS; CDR2 reads YFSETQ. Here the CDR3 DNA reads TGCGCCAGCAGCTTGGGGGACGCCGGGGAGCTGTTTTTT. Encoded protein: CASSLGDAGELFF.

The chain recombines TRBV14 with TRBJ2-7, with 11 bases fitting TRBD1. The V and J ends lost 3 bases and 6 bases, in that order; junction bases with no gene match: 1. Per germline, CDR1 SGHDN and CDR2 FVKESK. The CDR3 is 13 residues long. CDR3 in amino acids: CASSQDRGREQYF. The CDR3 nucleotides read TGTGCCAGCAGCCAGGACAGGGGGCGCGAGCAGTACTTC.

The V call is TRBV12-5, the J call TRBJ2-3, with TRBD2 as a possible D gene (5 bases). Trimming removed 0 bases from V and 3 bases from J, with 19 bases in between. CDR3 length: 18 residues. Germline V gives CDR1 LGHNT, CDR2 FRNRAP. In DNA, the CDR3 is TGTGCTAGTGGTTTGGTTTCCTCCGGGATAAAAGGGACAGATACGCAGTATTTT. Protein sequence: CASGLVSSGIKGTDTQYF.

Only one count was recorded for this clone. The V gene is TRBV5-1, the J gene TRBJ2-7, with a possible D match to TRBD1 (5 bases). This CDR3 comprises 13 residues. Germline V gene data show CDR1 as SGHRS and CDR2 as YFSETQ. The V and J ends lost 4 bases and 0 bases respectively, with 8 bases between them. DNA of the CDR3: TGCGCCAGCAGCCCAGGGTTCTCCTACGAGCAGTACTTC. Its protein is CASSPGFSYEQYF.